One and the same sample provided the 14 T cell receptor beta chains below, sequenced in a study of radiotherapy plus CTLA-4 blockade in lung cancer. Only in-frame clones appear in the TCRdb table, and some are missing; sequencing was by immunoSEQ multiplex PCR. The table shows approximately 37,000 clones, with 75% occurring only once. The source material was peripheral blood, sampled from a patient treated with radiotherapy plus ipilimumab. All receptors come from a human donor with non-small cell lung cancer who had stable disease on radiotherapy plus ipilimumab.

The chain's CDR3 is CASSKFTGPGTEAFF. CDR3 in DNA: TGTGCCAGCTCCAAATTTACAGGTCCTGGGACTGAAGCTTTCTTT. The chain uses TRBV18 and TRBJ1-1, with a possible D match to TRBD1 (5 bases). Looked up from germline, CDR1 is KGHSH and CDR2 is LQKENI. Trimming stripped 6 bases from V and 5 bases from J, with 19 bases between. The CDR3 is made up of 15 amino acids.

This clone has only one observation. V usage is TRBV5-6 and J usage is TRBJ1-1, with TRBD1 matching over 7 bases. Germline values: CDR1 SGHDT, CDR2 YYEEEE. The V gene end was trimmed by 4 bases and the J gene end by 11 bases; junction bases not matched to a gene: 14. This CDR3 region has 14 residues. This CDR3 is CASSVYLTGAGAFF. The CDR3 coding sequence is TGTGCCAGCAGCGTCTACCTAACAGGGGCGGGTGCTTTCTTT.

CDR3 sequence: CASSSDRLMNTEAFF. The CDR3 DNA is TGTGCCAGCAGCTCGGACAGGCTGATGAACACTGAAGCTTTCTTT. V gene TRBV7-9 combines with J gene TRBJ1-1, with TRBD1 identical over 7 bases. J lost 0 bases, V lost 4 bases, and 5 bases had no gene match. Per germline, CDR1 SEHNR and CDR2 FQNEAQ (reference sequence). This CDR3 spans 15 amino acids.

This chain uses TRBV5-1 with TRBJ1-6; D call uncertain. CDR1 is SGHRS and CDR2 is YFSETQ in the germline V gene. The CDR3 runs to 14 residues. Trimming removed 1 base from V and 6 bases from J, with 8 bases in between. CDR3 in DNA: TGCGCCAGCAGCTTGACAGAATTTAATTCACCCCTCCACTTT. This sequence encodes CASSLTEFNSPLHF. Full variable domain (missing parts from reference TRBV5-1 and TRBJ1-6): KAGVTQTPRYLIKTRGQQVTLSCSPISGHRSVSWYQQTPGQGLQFLFEYFSETQRNKGNFPGRFSGRQFSNSRSEMNVSTLELGDSALYLCASSLTEFNSPLHFGNGTRLTVT.

This clone was recorded only once. J is TRBJ2-1 and V is TRBV29-1, with a tentative D call TRBD2 (6 bases). This CDR3 is built from 13 residues. Germline CDR1 reads SQVTM; CDR2 reads ANQGSEA. Deletions cut 4 bases from V and 1 base from J, with 8 bases between. In DNA, the CDR3 is TGCAGCGTTGGGGGAGGATCCTACAATGAGCAGTTCTTC. Its protein product is CSVGGGSYNEQFF.

The rearrangement uses TRBV7-7 and TRBJ2-5; TRBD2 agrees at 12 bases. Germline CDR1 SSHAT, CDR2 FNYEAQ (reference sequence). Losses at the gene ends were 1 base for V and 5 bases for J; bases not matched to a gene: 8. The CDR3 runs to 17 residues. CDR3 loop: CASSLGASGGAGETQYF. Written as DNA, the CDR3 is TGTGCCAGCAGCTTAGGGGCTAGCGGGGGGGCCGGGGAGACCCAGTACTTC.

The chain couples TRBV5-1 to TRBJ2-5, with 9 bases identical to TRBD2. Losses at the gene ends were 4 bases for V and 1 base for J; bases not matched to a gene: 11. The CDR3 contains 17 residues. Per the germline V gene, CDR1 is SGHRS and CDR2 is YFSETQ. The CDR3 region is CASSLRLLAGAQETQYF. The CDR3, as DNA: TGCGCCAGCAGCCTAAGATTACTAGCGGGTGCCCAAGAGACCCAGTACTTC.

The chain joins TRBV30 to TRBJ1-6, with TRBD1 matching 8 bases. The CDR3 has 16 residues. With V trimmed by 3 bases and J by 14 bases, 18 bases remained unmatched. Germline V gene sequence: CDR1 GTSNPN, CDR2 SVGIG (reference sequence). CDR3 sequence (DNA): TGTGCCTGGAGCCGTGACAGGGGAGCAACCGGGGCATCCCTCCACTTT. It codes for CAWSRDRGATGASLHF.

This clone appeared a few times. The chain recombines TRBV9 with TRBJ1-1; D not resolved. The CDR3 covers 13 residues. V lost 4 bases, J lost 5 bases, and 12 bases lay in between. CDR1 SGDLS and CDR2 YYNGEE come from the germline V gene. The CDR3 nucleotides read TGTGCCAGCAGCCCACGGGGATGGACTGAAGCTTTCTTT. This codes for CASSPRGWTEAFF.

The J gene is TRBJ1-2, the V gene TRBV5-6, with 9 bases lining up with TRBD1. V trimming: 0 bases; J trimming: 8 bases; junction bases outside the gene matches: 2. There are 13 residues in the CDR3. The germline gives CDR1 SGHDT, CDR2 YYEEEE. This chain's CDR3 is CASSLGQGDGYTF. The CDR3, as DNA: TGTGCCAGCAGCTTGGGACAGGGGGACGGCTACACCTTC.

The rearrangement uses TRBV10-3 and TRBJ1-1; 8 positions agree with TRBD1. The CDR3 sequence is 16 residues long. V shed 0 bases and J 11 bases; nucleotides not matched to a gene: 14. The germline V gene encodes CDR1 ENHRY and CDR2 SYGVKD. The CDR3 reads CAISESWTGPQGEAFF. The CDR3 DNA sequence: TGTGCCATCAGTGAGTCATGGACAGGGCCCCAAGGAGAGGCTTTCTTT.

The CDR3 region is CASSTGSFRETQYF. The CDR3 nucleotides are TGTGCCAGCAGCACAGGAAGTTTCCGAGAGACCCAGTACTTC. This sequence joins TRBV7-2 and TRBJ2-5, with D possibly matching TRBD1 (5 bases). CDR1 SGHTA and CDR2 FQGNSA come from the germline V gene. CDR3 length: 14 residues. The V and J ends lost 5 bases and 4 bases respectively, with 14 bases between them.

The chain links TRBV5-1 to TRBJ1-4; 8 bases are a match to TRBD1. V dropped 4 bases and J dropped 0; count of bases not matched to a gene: 11. The CDR3 totals 18 residues. CDR1 and CDR2 (germline): SGHRS, YFSETQ. CDR3: CASSQRTGFVATNEKLFF. CDR3 DNA: TGCGCCAGCAGCCAAAGGACAGGGTTTGTTGCAACTAATGAAAAACTGTTTTTT.

This chain joins TRBV25-1 and TRBJ2-5; 7 bases map to TRBD1. This CDR3 comprises 15 residues. Per germline, CDR1 MGHDK and CDR2 SYGVNS. V shed 5 bases and J 2 bases; nucleotides not matched to a gene: 8. CDR3 nucleotide sequence: TGTGCCAGCAGTAACCCAGGGACAGTACAAGAGACCCAGTACTTC. Translated, it gives CASSNPGTVQETQYF. The full variable domain, rest sourced from reference TRBV25-1 and TRBJ2-5, is EADIYQTPRYLVIGTGKKITLECSQTMGHDKMYWYQQDPGMELHLIHYSYGVNSTEKGDLSSESTVSRIRTEHFPLTLESARPSHTSQYLCASSNPGTVQETQYFGPGTRLLVL.